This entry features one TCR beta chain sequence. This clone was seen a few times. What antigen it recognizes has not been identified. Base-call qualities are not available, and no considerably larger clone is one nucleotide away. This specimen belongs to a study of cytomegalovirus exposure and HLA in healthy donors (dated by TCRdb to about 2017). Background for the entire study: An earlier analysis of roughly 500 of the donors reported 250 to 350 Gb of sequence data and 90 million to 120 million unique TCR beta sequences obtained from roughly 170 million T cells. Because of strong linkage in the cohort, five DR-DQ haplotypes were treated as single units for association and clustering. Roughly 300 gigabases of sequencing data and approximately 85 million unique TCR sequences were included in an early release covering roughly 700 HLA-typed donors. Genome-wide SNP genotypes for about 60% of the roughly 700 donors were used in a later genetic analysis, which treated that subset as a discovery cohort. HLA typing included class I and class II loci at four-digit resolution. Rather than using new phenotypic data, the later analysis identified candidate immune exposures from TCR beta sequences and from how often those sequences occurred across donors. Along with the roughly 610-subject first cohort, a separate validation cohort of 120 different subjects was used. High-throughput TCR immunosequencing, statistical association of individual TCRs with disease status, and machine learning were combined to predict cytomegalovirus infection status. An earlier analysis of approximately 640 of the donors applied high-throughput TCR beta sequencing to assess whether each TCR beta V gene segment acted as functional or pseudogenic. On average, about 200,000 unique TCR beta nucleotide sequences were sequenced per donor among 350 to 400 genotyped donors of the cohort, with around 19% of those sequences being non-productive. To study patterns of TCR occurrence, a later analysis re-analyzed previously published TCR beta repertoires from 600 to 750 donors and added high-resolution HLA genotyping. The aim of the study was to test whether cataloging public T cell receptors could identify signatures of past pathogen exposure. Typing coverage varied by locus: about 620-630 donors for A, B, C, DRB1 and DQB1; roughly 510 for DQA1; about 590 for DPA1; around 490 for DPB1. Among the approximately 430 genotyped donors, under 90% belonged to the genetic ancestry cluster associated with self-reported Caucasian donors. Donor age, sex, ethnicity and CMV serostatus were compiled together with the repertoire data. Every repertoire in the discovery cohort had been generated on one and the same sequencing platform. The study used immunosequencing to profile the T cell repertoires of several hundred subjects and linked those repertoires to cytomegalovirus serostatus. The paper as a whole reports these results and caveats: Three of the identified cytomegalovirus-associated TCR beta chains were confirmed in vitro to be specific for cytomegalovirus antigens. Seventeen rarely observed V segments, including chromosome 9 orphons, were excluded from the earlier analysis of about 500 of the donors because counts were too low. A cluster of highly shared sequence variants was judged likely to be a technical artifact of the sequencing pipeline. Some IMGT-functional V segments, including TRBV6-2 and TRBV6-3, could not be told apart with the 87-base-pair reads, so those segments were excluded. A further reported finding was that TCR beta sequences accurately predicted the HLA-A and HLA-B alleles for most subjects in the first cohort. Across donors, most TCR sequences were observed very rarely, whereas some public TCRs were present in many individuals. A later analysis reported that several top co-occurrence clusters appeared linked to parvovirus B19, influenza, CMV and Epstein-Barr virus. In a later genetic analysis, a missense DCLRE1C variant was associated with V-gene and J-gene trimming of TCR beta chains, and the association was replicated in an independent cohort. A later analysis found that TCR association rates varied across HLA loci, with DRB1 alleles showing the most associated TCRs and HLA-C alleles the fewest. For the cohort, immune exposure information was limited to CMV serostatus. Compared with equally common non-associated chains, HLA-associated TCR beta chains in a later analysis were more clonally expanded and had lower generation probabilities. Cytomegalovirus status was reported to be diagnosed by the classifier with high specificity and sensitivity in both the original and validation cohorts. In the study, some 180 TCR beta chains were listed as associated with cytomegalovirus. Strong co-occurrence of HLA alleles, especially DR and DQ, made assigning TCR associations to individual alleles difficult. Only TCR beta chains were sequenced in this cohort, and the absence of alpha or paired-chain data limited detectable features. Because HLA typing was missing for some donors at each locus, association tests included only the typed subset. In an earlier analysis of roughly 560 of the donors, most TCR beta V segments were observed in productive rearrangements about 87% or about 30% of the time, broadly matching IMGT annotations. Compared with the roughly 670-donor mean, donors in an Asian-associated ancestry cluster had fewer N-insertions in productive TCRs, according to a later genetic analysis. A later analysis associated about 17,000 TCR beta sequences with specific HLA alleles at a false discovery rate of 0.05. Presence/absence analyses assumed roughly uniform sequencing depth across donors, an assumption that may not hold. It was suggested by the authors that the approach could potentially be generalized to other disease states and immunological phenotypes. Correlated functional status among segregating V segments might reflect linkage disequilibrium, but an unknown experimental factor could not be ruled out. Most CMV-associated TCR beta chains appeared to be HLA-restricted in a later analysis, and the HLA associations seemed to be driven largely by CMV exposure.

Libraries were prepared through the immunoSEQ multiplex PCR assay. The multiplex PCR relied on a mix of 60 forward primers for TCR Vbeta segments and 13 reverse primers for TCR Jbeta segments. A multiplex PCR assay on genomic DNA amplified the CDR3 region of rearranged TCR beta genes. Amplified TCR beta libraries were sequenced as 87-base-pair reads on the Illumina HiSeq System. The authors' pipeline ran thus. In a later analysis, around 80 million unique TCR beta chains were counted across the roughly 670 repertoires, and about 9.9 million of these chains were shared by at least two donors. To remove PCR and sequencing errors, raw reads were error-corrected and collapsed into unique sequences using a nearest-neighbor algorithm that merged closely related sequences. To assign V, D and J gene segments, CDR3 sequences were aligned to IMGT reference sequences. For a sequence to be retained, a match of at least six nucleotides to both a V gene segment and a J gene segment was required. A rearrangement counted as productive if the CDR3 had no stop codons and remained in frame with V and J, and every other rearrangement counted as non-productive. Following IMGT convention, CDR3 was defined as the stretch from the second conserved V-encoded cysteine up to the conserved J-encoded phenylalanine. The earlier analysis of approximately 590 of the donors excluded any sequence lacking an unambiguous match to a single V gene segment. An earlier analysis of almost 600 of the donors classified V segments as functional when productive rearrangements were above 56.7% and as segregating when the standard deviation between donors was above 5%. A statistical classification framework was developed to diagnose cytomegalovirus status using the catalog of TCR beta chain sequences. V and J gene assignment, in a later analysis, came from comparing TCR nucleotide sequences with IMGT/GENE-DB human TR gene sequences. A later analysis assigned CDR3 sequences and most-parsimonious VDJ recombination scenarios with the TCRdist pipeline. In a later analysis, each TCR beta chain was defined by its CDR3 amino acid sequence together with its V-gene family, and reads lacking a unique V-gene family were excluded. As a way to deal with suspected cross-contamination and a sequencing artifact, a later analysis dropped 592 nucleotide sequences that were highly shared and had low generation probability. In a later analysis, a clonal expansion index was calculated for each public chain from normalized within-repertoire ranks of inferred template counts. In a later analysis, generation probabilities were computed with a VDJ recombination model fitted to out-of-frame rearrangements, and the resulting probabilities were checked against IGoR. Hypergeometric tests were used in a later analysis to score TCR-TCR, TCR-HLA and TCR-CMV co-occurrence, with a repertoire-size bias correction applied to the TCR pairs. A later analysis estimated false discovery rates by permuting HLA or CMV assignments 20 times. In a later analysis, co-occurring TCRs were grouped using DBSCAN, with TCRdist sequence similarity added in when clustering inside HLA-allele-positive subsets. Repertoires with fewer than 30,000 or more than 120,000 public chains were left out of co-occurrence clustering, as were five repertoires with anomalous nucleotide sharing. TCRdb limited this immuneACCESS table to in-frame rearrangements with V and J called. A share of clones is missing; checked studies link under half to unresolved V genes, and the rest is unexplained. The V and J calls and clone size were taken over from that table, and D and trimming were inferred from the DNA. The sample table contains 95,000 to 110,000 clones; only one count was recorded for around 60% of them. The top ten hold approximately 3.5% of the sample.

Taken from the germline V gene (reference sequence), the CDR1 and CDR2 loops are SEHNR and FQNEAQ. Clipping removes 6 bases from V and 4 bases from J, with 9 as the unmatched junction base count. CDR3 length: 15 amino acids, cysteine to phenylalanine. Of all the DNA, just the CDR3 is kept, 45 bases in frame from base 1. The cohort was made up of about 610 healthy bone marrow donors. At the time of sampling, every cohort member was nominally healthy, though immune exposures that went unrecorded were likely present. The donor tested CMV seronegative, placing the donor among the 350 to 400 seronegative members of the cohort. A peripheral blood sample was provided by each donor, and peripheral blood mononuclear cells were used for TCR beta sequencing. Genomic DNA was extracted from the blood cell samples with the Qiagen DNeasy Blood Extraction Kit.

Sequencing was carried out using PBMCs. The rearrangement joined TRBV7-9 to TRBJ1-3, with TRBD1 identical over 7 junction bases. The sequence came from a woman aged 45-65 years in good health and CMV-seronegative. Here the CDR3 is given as CASRSTGAAGNTIYF. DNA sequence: TGTGCCAGCAGATCAACAGGGGCAGCAGGAAACACCATATATTTT.